These 2 T cell receptor beta chains originate from one sample sequenced in a study of blood T cells in healthy people across ages. Using a J-beta primer mix together with a sample-barcoded 5' primer, a second PCR was run for about 6 to 12 cycles. From the 5' RACE reads, TCRdb called clonotypes with MiXCR, one entry per CDR3 protein. The repertoire holds some 1,000,000 distinct CDR3 sequences, with less than 25% as singletons. These data were likewise used in another study, on T cells of mothers and their children.

The sample comprised blood. These receptors all stem from a girl aged 2 to 10 in good health.

This clonotype has just a few counts. This rearrangement joins TRBV7-9 to TRBJ1-2; D remains unclear. This CDR3 has 15 amino acids. Germline V lookup: CDR1 SEHNR, CDR2 FQNEAQ (reference sequence). V dropped 3 bases and J dropped 6 bases, with 17 bases sitting between them. The CDR3 DNA reads as TGTGCCAGCAGCTTTGTTTTTTCGGGGTTTGATGGCTACACCTTC. This codes for CASSFVFSGFDGYTF.

V and J are TRBV29-1 and TRBJ2-3; D unclear. There are 15 residues in the CDR3. Looked up from germline, CDR1 is SQVTM and CDR2 is ANQGSEA. V dropped 6 bases and J dropped 4 bases, with 20 bases sitting between them. CDR3 bases: TGCAGCGTGGCCCTAGGCGCGCTTGGGCCAGATACGCAGTATTTT. It is translated as CSVALGALGPDTQYF.